One and the same sample provided the 14 T cell receptor beta chains below, sequenced in a study of blood T cell repertoires in COVID-19. Sequencing was performed with immunoSEQ multiplex PCR; in TCRdb, only in-frame clones are kept and a portion is missing. The sample records hundreds of thousands of clones, 88% being singletons. Specimen: PBMCs or T cells enriched from blood (not recorded which). These receptors all stem from a woman aged 25 to 39 who had recovered from COVID-19.

This rearrangement joins TRBV5-6 to TRBJ1-2; 9 positions match TRBD1. Germline trimming cut 4 bases from V and 0 bases from J; bases unmatched to any gene: 13. CDR1 and CDR2 from the germline V gene are SGHDT and YYEEEE. The CDR3 is 18 amino acids. The CDR3 sequence: CASSPLSGTGTTNYGYTF. In nucleotides, the CDR3 is TGTGCCAGCAGCCCTCTGTCCGGGACAGGGACCACTAACTATGGCTACACCTTC.

This clone came up once. The J gene is TRBJ1-6, the V gene TRBV6-5; D is uncertain. V lost 6 bases and J lost 12, with 12 bases in between. This CDR3 has 12 amino acids. Per the germline V gene, CDR1 is MNHEY and CDR2 is SVGAGI. The CDR3 loop is CASSPHPGPLHF. The CDR3 DNA follows: TGTGCCAGCAGCCCCCACCCAGGACCCCTCCACTTT.

In its sample, this clone was seen once. This chain uses TRBV4-1 with TRBJ1-1, with D possibly matching TRBD1 (5 bases). The germline gives CDR1 MGHRA, CDR2 YSYEKL. V lost 4 bases and J 2 bases, leaving 11 bases between the germline ends. The CDR3 is 14 amino acids. CDR3 sequence reads: CASSRPDRNTEAFF. CDR3 in DNA: TGCGCCAGCAGCCGCCCCGACAGAAACACTGAAGCTTTCTTT.

This chain connects TRBV3-1 (or the pseudogene TRBV3-2) to TRBJ2-5; 11 nucleotides match TRBD2. The CDR3 extends over 17 amino acids. V lost 0 bases, J lost 5 bases, and 8 bases stayed unmatched. Germline CDR1 and CDR2: LGHDT and YNNKEL (reference sequence). CDR3 loop: CASSQDLTRTSGETQYF. CDR3 bases: TGTGCCAGCAGCCAAGATCTCACAAGGACTAGCGGGGAGACCCAGTACTTC.

This chain connects TRBV6-1 to TRBJ2-2; 10 nucleotides match TRBD2. Germline loops: CDR1 MNHNS, CDR2 SASEGT. V shed 3 bases, J shed 6 bases, and the junction held 1 base outside the gene matches. This CDR3 contains 14 residues. The CDR3: CASSDGTSAGELFF. In DNA form, the CDR3 reads TGTGCCAGCAGTGATGGGACTAGCGCCGGGGAGCTGTTTTTT.

The chain carries TRBV3-1 (or the pseudogene TRBV3-2) and TRBJ1-5; tentative D call: TRBD1 (5 bases). This CDR3 comprises 15 residues. Germline lookup yields CDR1 LGHDT and CDR2 YNNKEL (reference sequence). Trimming removed 5 bases at V and 2 bases at J, with 13 bases between. The CDR3 DNA is TGTGCCAGCAGCGGCCGGGACTCCCGCAATCAGCCCCAGCATTTT. This encodes CASSGRDSRNQPQHF.

V gene TRBV7-3 combines with J gene TRBJ2-4, with 11 positions matching TRBD2. This CDR3 has 18 residues. Trimming took 5 bases from V and 1 from J; bases not matched to a gene: 10. Germline V gene lookup returns CDR1 SGHTA and CDR2 FQGTGA. CDR3 sequence reads: CASSLSGRASSAKNIQYF. The CDR3 region has the DNA TGTGCCAGCAGCCTTAGCGGGAGGGCCTCCTCGGCCAAAAACATTCAGTACTTC.

The CDR3 reads CASSLGWGGTVGTDTQYF. The CDR3, as DNA: TGTGCCAGCAGTTTAGGGTGGGGGGGCACTGTCGGCACAGATACGCAGTATTTT. This chain joins TRBV27 and TRBJ2-3; maybe TRBD2 (7 bases). Looked up from germline, CDR1 is MNHEY and CDR2 is SMNVEV (reference sequence). This CDR3 region has 18 residues. The V end lost 2 bases, the J end lost 1 base, and 19 bases lay between the germline ends.

The chain is built from TRBV7-9 and TRBJ1-1; D is unclear. Per the germline V gene, CDR1 is SEHNR and CDR2 is FQNEAQ (reference sequence). There are 12 residues in the CDR3. Trimming removed 2 bases at V and 7 bases at J, with 8 bases between. This chain's CDR3 is CASSLIAYEAFF. In DNA form, the CDR3 reads TGTGCCAGCAGCTTAATTGCGTATGAAGCTTTCTTT.

This rearrangement joins TRBV5-1 to TRBJ1-4; the D is unclear. The CDR3 is 15 amino acids. V was trimmed by 1 base and J by 4 bases, leaving 11 bases between them. The V gene's germline CDR1 is SGHRS and CDR2 YFSETQ. CDR3 sequence (DNA): TGCGCCAGCAGCTTGTTAGGGAGCAGTAATGAAAAACTGTTTTTT. Amino acids: CASSLLGSSNEKLFF.

This chain joins TRBV18 and TRBJ2-3, with TRBD2 as a possible D gene (6 bases). The germline CDR1 and CDR2 sequences are KGHSH and LQKENI. The CDR3 extends over 12 amino acids. Trimming stripped 1 base from V and 10 bases from J, with 9 bases between. The CDR3 spells CASSPRASAQYF. CDR3 sequence (DNA): TGTGCCAGCTCACCACGGGCTAGCGCGCAGTATTTT.

The V call is TRBV25-1, the J call TRBJ1-2; 8 bases fit TRBD1. The trim removed 6 bases at V and 7 bases at J, leaving 10 bases unmatched. This CDR3 contains 14 residues. In germline, CDR1 is MGHDK, CDR2 SYGVNS. The CDR3 sequence is CASREDRAYGGYTF. CDR3 sequence (DNA): TGTGCCAGCAGGGAGGACAGGGCCTACGGTGGCTACACCTTC.

The chain joins TRBV2 to TRBJ1-6, with D tentatively TRBD1 (6 bases). V dropped 7 bases and J dropped 6 bases, with 19 bases sitting between them. This CDR3 has 16 residues. Per germline, CDR1 SNHLY and CDR2 FYNNEI. This CDR3 is CASNRGAVVSNSPLHF. In nucleotides, the CDR3 is TGTGCCAGCAATCGGGGGGCGGTGGTATCTAATTCACCCCTCCACTTT.

The V gene is TRBV5-6, the J gene TRBJ1-2, with 7 bases matching TRBD1. The germline CDR1 and CDR2 sequences are SGHDT and YYEEEE. The V gene end was trimmed by 2 bases and the J gene end by 8 bases; junction bases not matched to a gene: 15. The CDR3 contains 16 residues. The DNA of the CDR3 is TGTGCCAGCAGCTTCCGGTTCGGGACAGCCTCATTCGGCTACACCTTC. Its translation: CASSFRFGTASFGYTF. The entire variable domain, with the rest obtained from reference TRBV5-6 and TRBJ1-2, is as follows: DAGVTQSPTHLIKTRGQQVTLRCSPKSGHDTVSWYQQALGQGPQFIFQYYEEEERQRGNFPDRFSGHQFPNYSSELNVNALLLGDSALYLCASSFRFGTASFGYTFGSGTRLTVV.